This is a list of T cell receptor beta chains from one sample in a study of shared clonotypes between healthy human individuals. Generated by immunoSEQ multiplex PCR, the TCRdb table keeps only in-frame clones and is missing some. This table has 2 million or so clones, 85% to 95% appearing once. The sample was naive CD8+ T cells sorted from blood. These receptors came from a young man in good health. Each CDR3 is given with its conserved first and last residue. The order of the fields is clone size, V gene, D gene, J gene, CDR3 DNA, CDR3 protein. The D gene is left open where the match is weak. Size values are once, few and many counts, or a class for expanded clones, and some rows have none.

abundance: -; v_gene: TRBV9; d_gene: -; j_gene: TRBJ1-1; CDR3nt: TGTGCCAGCACAGACAGTACCTCGGGGAACACTGAAGCTTTCTTT; CDR3aa: CASTDSTSGNTEAFF
abundance: -; v_gene: TRBV5-4; d_gene: -; j_gene: TRBJ1-1; CDR3nt: TGTGCCAGCAGCCCGGGACGGGTTATGAACACTGAAGCTTTCTTT; CDR3aa: CASSPGRVMNTEAFF
abundance: -; v_gene: TRBV30; d_gene: -; j_gene: TRBJ2-7; CDR3nt: TGTGCCTGGAGCCCACCGGGACTTACCTACGAGCAGTACTTC; CDR3aa: CAWSPPGLTYEQYF
abundance: -; v_gene: TRBV4-1; d_gene: -; j_gene: TRBJ2-5; CDR3nt: TGCGCCAGCAGTCTTGACGGTCAGGGCGGGGAGACCCAGTACTTC; CDR3aa: CASSLDGQGGETQYF
abundance: -; v_gene: TRBV5-4; d_gene: -; j_gene: TRBJ2-7; CDR3nt: TGTGCCAGCAGCTTATCCCTCGAGACGTACGAGCAGTACTTC; CDR3aa: CASSLSLETYEQYF
abundance: -; v_gene: TRBV6-1; d_gene: -; j_gene: TRBJ2-1; CDR3nt: TGTGCCAGCGATCGGGGGAGCTCCTACAATGAGCAGTTCTTC; CDR3aa: CASDRGSSYNEQFF
abundance: -; v_gene: TRBV10-1; d_gene: -; j_gene: TRBJ1-1; CDR3nt: TGCGCCAGCAGTGAGCCGGGCTCGAACACTGAAGCTTTCTTT; CDR3aa: CASSEPGSNTEAFF
abundance: -; v_gene: TRBV7-8; d_gene: -; j_gene: TRBJ2-2; CDR3nt: TGTGCCAGCAGCTTAGAAGGCACCGGGGAGCTGTTTTTT; CDR3aa: CASSLEGTGELFF
abundance: -; v_gene: TRBV27; d_gene: TRBD1; j_gene: TRBJ1-1; CDR3nt: TGTGCCAGCAGTTTGTTACGGACAGGGGCAAACACTGAAGCTTTCTTT; CDR3aa: CASSLLRTGANTEAFF
abundance: -; v_gene: TRBV5-1; d_gene: -; j_gene: TRBJ2-6; CDR3nt: TGCGCCAGCAGCGTGCGGGTATCTGGGGCCAACGTCCTGACTTTC; CDR3aa: CASSVRVSGANVLTF
abundance: -; v_gene: TRBV5-8; d_gene: TRBD1; j_gene: TRBJ2-7; CDR3nt: TGTGCCAGCAGCTGGGCGGCAGGGGGCATCTACGAGCAGTACTTC; CDR3aa: CASSWAAGGIYEQYF
abundance: once; v_gene: TRBV13; d_gene: TRBD1; j_gene: TRBJ1-5; CDR3nt: TGTGCCAGCAGCCAGCGGGACAGGGGAGAAGAGCAGCCCCAGCATTTT; CDR3aa: CASSQRDRGEEQPQHF
abundance: once; v_gene: TRBV5-6; d_gene: -; j_gene: TRBJ1-4; CDR3nt: TGTGCCAGCAGCACCGGACAGTCGGTTGAAAAACTGTTTTTT; CDR3aa: CASSTGQSVEKLFF
abundance: -; v_gene: TRBV30; d_gene: -; j_gene: TRBJ2-1; CDR3nt: TGTGCCTGGAGTGCGGTAGCGAATGAGCAGTTCTTC; CDR3aa: CAWSAVANEQFF
abundance: -; v_gene: TRBV30; d_gene: -; j_gene: TRBJ2-7; CDR3nt: TGTGCCTGGGGGGCCGGGGGCCTTTTCTACGAGCAGTACTTC; CDR3aa: CAWGAGGLFYEQYF
abundance: -; v_gene: TRBV7-2; d_gene: -; j_gene: TRBJ2-1; CDR3nt: TGTGCCAGCAGCGCGTTAAGCGGCTCCTACAATGAGCAGTTCTTC; CDR3aa: CASSALSGSYNEQFF